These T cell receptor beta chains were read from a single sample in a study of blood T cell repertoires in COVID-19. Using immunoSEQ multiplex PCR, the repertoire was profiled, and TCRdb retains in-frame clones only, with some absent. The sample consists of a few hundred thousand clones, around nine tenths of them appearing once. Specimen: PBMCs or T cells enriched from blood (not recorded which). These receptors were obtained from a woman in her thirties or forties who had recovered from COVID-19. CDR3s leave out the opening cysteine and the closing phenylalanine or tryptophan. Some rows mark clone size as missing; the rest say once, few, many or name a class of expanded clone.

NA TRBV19 ASSIPAGGVGELF
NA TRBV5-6 ASSFAGEQF
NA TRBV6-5 ASSPGRGILH
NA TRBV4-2 ASSQGTSGSLVWEQY
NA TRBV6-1 ASSEGAGVWQPQH
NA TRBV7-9 ASSLKAGYSYEQY
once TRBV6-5 ASRLGVGRGNTIY
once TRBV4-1 ASSRGGQIGELF
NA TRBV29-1 SGLSGSDTQY
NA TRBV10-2 ASRPLGGMASQPQH
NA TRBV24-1 ATSETDRVKETQY
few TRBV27 ASNPSGGRDTQY
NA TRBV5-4 ASSGDTYEQY
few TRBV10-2 ASRDTNTEAF
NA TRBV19 ASSINGGLAGADTQY
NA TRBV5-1 ASSWGTSADYEQY
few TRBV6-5 ASRASGTSPYEQY
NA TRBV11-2 AVVAGVNSYEQY
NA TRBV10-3 AISVSGRGIDEQF
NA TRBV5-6 ASSSKGLGDEQY
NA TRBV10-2 ASTGTGNQPQH
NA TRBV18 ASSPGQTKNYGYT
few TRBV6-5 ASSYSIRSNEKLF
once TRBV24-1 ATSDHAGTDTQY
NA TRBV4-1 ASSQDPGTGVSNEQF
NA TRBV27 ASSSKTGGNEQF
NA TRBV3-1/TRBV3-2 ASSLPGTSEQY
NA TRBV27 ASSLSIQTGGSYEQY
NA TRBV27 ASSSGTGIPEAF
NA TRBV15 ATSRVRDDTEAF
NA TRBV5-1 ASSDGTGYGYT
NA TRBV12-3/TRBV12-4 ASTLQGNTEAF
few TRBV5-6 ASSLSTDTQY
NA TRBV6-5 ASSQGRGTEAF
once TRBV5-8 ASSLRQLTYEQY
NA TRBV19 ASSKRTGATSNQPQH
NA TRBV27 ASSLVRQGSNQPQH
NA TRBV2 ASSIPDRGGGRSNEQF
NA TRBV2 ASSNDRGSGEKLF
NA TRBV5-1 ASSFAADNEQF
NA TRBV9 ASSVEQISYNEQF
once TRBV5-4 ASSLAGLTGELF
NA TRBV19 ASSPWGGRDEQY
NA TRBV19 ARKNSGSVDTQY
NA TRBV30 AWSPAGWETQY
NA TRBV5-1 ASSLALSSYNEQF
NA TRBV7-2 ASGGTPKVNYGYT
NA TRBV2 ASTEQGLWSPLH
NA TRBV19 ASSRSGGVNTEAF
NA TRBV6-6 ASSPQGAKGYT
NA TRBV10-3 AIRPGQGFQSEAF
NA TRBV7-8 ASSLRAGPYEQY
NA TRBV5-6 ASSQIAGGPGELF
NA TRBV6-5 ASSSGGSATQY
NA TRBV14 ASSPRRLAGVRDEQF